This TCR beta chain was identified in a study of patients and donors after allogeneic stem cell transplantation. This clonotype was seen more than once but under ten times. The V gene lost 3 bases and the J gene lost 7 bases, with 5 bases spanning the gap. This CDR3 region has 11 residues. TCRdb independently ran MiXCR on the RT-PCR reads; one entry per CDR3 protein. The sample shows approximately 410,000 distinct CDR3 sequences, 15% to 20% of them seen only once. The clonotype originates from a human donor who was either an allogeneic HSCT recipient or a stem cell or donor lymphocyte infusion donor (not recorded which). It is not recorded whose cells these are; they may come from a transplant donor. The sample taken for sequencing was blood, either unsorted or a sorted T cell fraction (not recorded which). This rearrangement joins TRBV12-3 or TRBV12-4 to TRBJ2-3; D gene uncertain. In DNA form, the CDR3 reads TGTGCCAGCAGTTTGTTACATACGCAGTATTTT. It yields the protein CASSLLHTQYF.